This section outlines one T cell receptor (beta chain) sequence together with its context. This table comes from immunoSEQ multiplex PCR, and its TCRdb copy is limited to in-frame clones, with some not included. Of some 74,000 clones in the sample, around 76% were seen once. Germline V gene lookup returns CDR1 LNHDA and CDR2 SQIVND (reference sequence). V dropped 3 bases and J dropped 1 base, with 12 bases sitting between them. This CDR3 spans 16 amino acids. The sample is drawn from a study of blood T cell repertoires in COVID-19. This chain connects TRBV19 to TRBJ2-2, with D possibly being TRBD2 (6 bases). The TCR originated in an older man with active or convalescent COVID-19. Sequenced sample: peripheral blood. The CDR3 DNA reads TGTGCCAGTAGTATGTATGGCGGGGTGAACACCGGGGAGCTGTTTTTT. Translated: CASSMYGGVNTGELFF.